The clone carrying this T cell receptor beta chain has only one observation. Trimming took off 4 bases at V and 9 bases at J, with 22 bases between the two ends. CDR3 length: 16 residues. CDR1 and CDR2 (germline): GTSNPN, SVGIG (reference sequence). The sample is drawn from a study of blood T cell repertoires in COVID-19. Across the whole study: PBMCs, B-cell-depleted T cells, or T cells were the source of the cDNA or gDNA that made up the material.

TCRdb's copy holds only in-frame clones and misses some; the assay was immunoSEQ multiplex PCR. The data hold some 62,000 clones, with around 80% observed a single time. Sequenced: peripheral blood. The TCR comes from a woman older than 75 with active or convalescent COVID-19. The chain couples TRBV30 to TRBJ1-6; the D gene is possibly TRBD1 (5 bases). CDR3 bases: TGTGCCTGGAAGCTCGCAGGGCCGGTTTCGGGTTCACCCCTCCACTTT. Protein product: CAWKLAGPVSGSPLHF.